This entry lists 18 T cell receptor beta chains sequenced from one sample in a study of T cells in Graves' hyperthyroidism and ophthalmopathy. RNA transcripts provided the source from which TCR beta CDR3 regions were amplified. The HTBI primer set served for first-round RT-PCR of the TCR CDR3. TCRdb re-analysed the multiplex PCR reads in MiXCR, keeping a single row per CDR3 protein. The top ten hold about 8.3% of the sample, which has approximately 500,000 distinct CDR3 sequences, just over 45% seen once. The sequenced material came from peripheral blood or thyroid tissue (not recorded which). These receptors all come from a young woman with Graves' hyperthyroidism.

In its sample, this clonotype was seen a few times. The CDR3 region has the DNA TGCGCCAGCAGCTTGGCCGGGACTAGCGCGGAGACCCAGTACTTC. Protein: CASSLAGTSAETQYF. The rearrangement joins TRBV5-1 to TRBJ2-5, with 10 bases aligning to TRBD2. Per germline, CDR1 SGHRS and CDR2 YFSETQ. Unmatched junction bases numbered 4, after V lost 0 bases and J lost 5 bases. This CDR3 has 15 amino acids.

This clonotype has a count of ten or more. V gene TRBV2 combines with J gene TRBJ1-5; 7 bases are a match to TRBD1. V lost 2 bases, J lost 5 bases, and 6 bases stayed unmatched. CDR3 size: 15 residues. The germline gives CDR1 SNHLY, CDR2 FYNNEI. The chain's CDR3 is CASSEIGTEDQPQHF. In DNA, the CDR3 is TGTGCCAGCAGTGAAATCGGGACAGAGGATCAGCCCCAGCATTTT.

The rearrangement links TRBV24-1 to TRBJ2-7, with D unresolved. CDR3 size: 11 residues. CDR1 is KGHDR, CDR2 SFDVKD, per germline. The CDR3 is CATPGPYEQYF. The CDR3 DNA follows: TGTGCAACTCCCGGGCCCTACGAGCAGTACTTC.

The chain carries TRBV29-1 and TRBJ1-4; weak D call: TRBD1 (5 bases). The CDR3 has 11 amino acids. The germline gives CDR1 SQVTM, CDR2 ANQGSEA. Trimming took 6 bases from V and 10 from J, leaving 12 bases between them. The CDR3 sequence is CSVPRGGKLFF. In DNA, the CDR3 is TGCAGCGTCCCCCGGGGGGGAAAACTGTTTTTT.

This clonotype was seen at least ten times. V gene TRBV7-8 combines with J gene TRBJ2-7, with D tentatively TRBD2 (5 bases). Trimming took off 4 bases at V and 3 bases at J, with 13 bases between the two ends. CDR1 is SGHVS, CDR2 FQNEAQ, per germline. The CDR3 totals 14 residues. Here the CDR3 DNA reads TGTGCCAGCAGCTCAAGCCTAGGAGGCTACGAGCAGTACTTC. This codes for CASSSSLGGYEQYF.

V gene TRBV24-1 combines with J gene TRBJ1-4; TRBD1 aligns across 11 bases. Germline V lookup: CDR1 KGHDR, CDR2 SFDVKD. The trim removed 3 bases at V and 12 bases at J, leaving 8 bases unmatched. This CDR3 spans 15 amino acids. CDR3 protein: CATSDPDRGLRQLFF. In DNA, the CDR3 is TGTGCCACCAGTGATCCGGACAGGGGGCTTCGGCAACTGTTTTTT.

The chain has TRBV2 and TRBJ1-5; the D is unclear. The CDR3 has 12 amino acids. Germline V gene data show CDR1 as SNHLY and CDR2 as FYNNEI. CDR3 DNA: TGTGCTAGTTGGGAAAGCAATCAGCCCCAGCATTTT. Protein sequence: CASWESNQPQHF.

This clonotype was counted between two and nine times. V usage is TRBV29-1 and J usage is TRBJ1-2; tentatively, D is TRBD1 (5 bases). The CDR3 covers 11 residues. The germline gives CDR1 SQVTM, CDR2 ANQGSEA. Trimming removed 8 bases at V and 4 bases at J, with 11 bases between. CDR3: CSLGDSYGYTF. CDR3 nucleotide sequence: TGCAGCTTGGGGGATTCCTATGGCTACACCTTC. Full variable domain (rest looked up from reference TRBV29-1 and TRBJ1-2): SAVISQKPSRDICQRGTSLTIQCQVDSQVTMMFWYRQQPGQSLTLIATANQGSEATYESGFVIDKFPISRPNLTFSTLTVSNMSPEDSSIYLCSLGDSYGYTFGSGTRLTVV.

About this clonotype itself: The junction and the germline gene differ at one end; a read error may be behind it. The chain joins TRBV7-9 to TRBJ2-7; 10 bases match TRBD1. The CDR3 spans 15 residues. The V gene's germline CDR1 is SEHNR and CDR2 FQNEAQ (reference sequence). This chain's CDR3 is CASSLRTGGSYGQYF. CDR3 DNA sequence: TGTGCCAGCAGCTTGCGGACAGGGGGATCCTACGGGCAGTACTTC.

This clonotype was seen at least ten times. V and J are TRBV25-1 and TRBJ2-5, with D unresolved. V lost 10 bases, J lost 5 bases, and 8 bases lay in between. The V gene's germline CDR1 is MGHDK and CDR2 SYGVNS. The length of the CDR3 is 10 residues. The chain's CDR3 is CATEGETQYF. CDR3 in DNA: TGTGCCACCGAAGGGGAGACCCAGTACTTC.

The chain recombines TRBV7-2 with TRBJ2-5; 7 bases are a match to TRBD2. The germline CDR1 and CDR2 sequences are SGHTA and FQGNSA. The CDR3 is 13 amino acids. V was clipped by 5 bases and J by 5 bases; unmatched bases: 5. The CDR3 here is CASSRAGMETQYF. The CDR3, as DNA: TGTGCCAGCAGCCGAGCGGGAATGGAGACCCAGTACTTC.

This chain uses TRBV7-3 with TRBJ2-5; 9 nucleotides line up with TRBD2. CDR3 size: 14 residues. V trimming: 10 bases; J trimming: 7 bases; junction bases outside the gene matches: 13. CDR1 and CDR2 (germline): SGHTA, FQGTGA. As DNA, the CDR3 is TGTGCCAAGGGGAGCGGGAGGTATTCGGGGACCCAGTACTTC. It yields the protein CAKGSGRYSGTQYF.

With regard to this clonotype: Given a much more abundant clone one base away, this may be a read error. The CDR3 loop is CASTMDLPDTRYF. The CDR3 DNA is TGTGCCAGCACTATGGACCTACCAGATACGCGGTATTTT. The chain carries TRBV2 and TRBJ2-3; D ambiguous. Germline-derived CDR1 and CDR2 are SNHLY and FYNNEI. The CDR3 is 13 amino acids. The entire variable domain, with the rest obtained from reference TRBV2 and TRBJ2-3, is as follows: EPEVTQTPSHQVTQMGQEVILRCVPISNHLYFYWYRQILGQKVEFLVSFYNNEISEKSEIFDDQFSVERPDGSNFTLKIRSTKLEDSAMYFCASTMDLPDTRYFGPGTRLTVL.

In this sample, this clonotype turned up many times. This rearrangement joins TRBV19 to TRBJ2-2; 7 positions agree with TRBD2. CDR3 length: 14 amino acids. J was trimmed by 6 bases and V by 3 bases; bases with no gene match: 4. Germline V CDR1 and CDR2: LNHDA, SQIVND (reference sequence). CDR3 sequence (DNA): TGTGCCAGTAGTATCCCGGGACTATCCGGGGAGCTGTTTTTT. Its translation: CASSIPGLSGELFF.

On this clonotype: At one boundary the junction diverges from the germline segment, which might be a read error. The genes are TRBV20-1 and TRBJ2-5; either TRBD1 or TRBD2 may fit D (7 bases each). There are 16 residues in the CDR3. From germline, CDR1 is DFQATT and CDR2 SNEGSKA (reference sequence). For the CDR3, the DNA is TGCAGAGCGAGAGCCCTAAGAGGGGGCGGGGGAGAGATCCAGTACTTC. It is translated as CRARALRGGGGEIQYF.

The chain is built from TRBV7-9 and TRBJ2-7, with D unclear. The germline gives CDR1 SEHNR, CDR2 FQNEAQ (reference sequence). CDR3 length equals 13 residues. Between the trimmed V and J ends, which lost 4 bases and 6 bases, there was a span of 13 bases. The CDR3 region is CASSSPHHPEQYF. In DNA, the CDR3 is TGTGCCAGCAGCTCACCCCACCACCCCGAGCAGTACTTC.

This clonotype was seen at least ten times. The chain links TRBV7-2 to TRBJ1-6; D is possibly TRBD1 (5 bases). The CDR3 sequence is 17 residues long. CDR1 and CDR2 (germline): SGHTA, FQGNSA. V gave up 3 bases and J gave up 11 bases, with 23 bases separating them. The CDR3 coding sequence is TGTGCCAGCAGCTTGGGTTGGGGAGGGACTGGGCGAACACCCCTCCACTTT. It is translated as CASSLGWGGTGRTPLHF.

This clonotype was seen only once. This CDR3 fails to terminate in the conserved phenylalanine or tryptophan, so it likely reflects a read error. This chain links TRBV7-2 with TRBJ1-2; 9 bases are a match to TRBD1. CDR3 length: 16 amino acids. Germline V gives CDR1 SGHTA, CDR2 FQGNSA. Trimming took 5 bases from V and 8 from J; bases not matched to a gene: 15. The chain's CDR3 is CASSPRTGTGIKGYTS. Written as DNA, the CDR3 is TGTGCCAGCAGCCCTAGGACTGGGACAGGGATTAAGGGCTACACCTCC.